This record concerns one T cell receptor (beta chain) sequence. Sequencing relied on a cDNA template that was reverse transcribed from extracted RNA. Some clones are missing from TCRdb's copy, which holds only in-frame ones; the method was immunoSEQ multiplex PCR. The data show about 30,000 clones, less than 65% seen once. The data were obtained in a study of CD8+ T cells in alopecia areata. This CDR3 has 14 residues. Deletions cut 6 bases from V and 0 bases from J, with 9 bases between. In germline, CDR1 is MNHEY, CDR2 SMNVEV (reference sequence). The sample taken for sequencing was NKG2D-high CD8+ T cells sorted from blood. The clonotype was recovered from a human donor with alopecia areata. The chain uses TRBV27 and TRBJ2-1; D is possibly TRBD1 (6 bases). CDR3 sequence (DNA): TGTGCCAGCAGACGGACAGACTCCTACAATGAGCAGTTCTTC. This codes for CASRRTDSYNEQFF.